The T cell receptor (beta chain) described here comes from a study of CD8 T cells in ankylosing spondylitis. This clonotype was found once. TCRdb redid the calling of the 5' RACE reads with MiXCR, one entry per CDR3 protein. Of some 180,000 distinct CDR3 sequences detected, 15% to 20% appear once; the ten largest clones hold roughly 4.5%. Specimen: blood, either unsorted or a sorted T cell fraction (not recorded which). The clonotype was recovered from a male donor between 10 and 30 years old with ankylosing spondylitis or in good health (not recorded which).

CDR3 DNA: TGTGCCACCGCTAGCGGGAGGGCCATGAAAACCGGGGAGCTGTTTTTT. As protein: CATASGRAMKTGELFF. The chain carries TRBV15 and TRBJ2-2; 12 bases are a match to TRBD2. The V gene's germline CDR1 is LNHNV and CDR2 YYDKDF (reference sequence). The CDR3 extends over 16 amino acids. V trimming: 8 bases; J trimming: 5 bases; junction bases outside the gene matches: 9.